This TCR beta chain was identified during a study of blood T cell repertoires in COVID-19. Study overall: Sites across the United States, Italy and Spain contributed samples from acute and convalescent COVID-19. Nucleic acid was either cDNA or gDNA, and it came from T cells, B-cell-depleted T cells, or PBMCs.

Germline V gives CDR1 MNHEY, CDR2 SMNVEV (reference sequence). Between the trimmed V and J ends, which lost 2 bases and 3 bases, there was a span of 13 bases. The CDR3 contains 16 residues. Per the authors' pipeline: Reference gene primer amplification gave nucleated cell count estimates. This table comes from immunoSEQ multiplex PCR, and its TCRdb copy is limited to in-frame clones, with some not included. V and J calls and clone size are as listed in that table; D and trimming were resolved from the DNA. The sample includes about 160,000 clones, around 84% of them seen just once. This chain connects TRBV27 to TRBJ2-2; TRBD1 might be the D (5 bases). This receptor was identified in a man in his 70s with acute or convalescent COVID-19. Sequenced sample: peripheral blood. The CDR3 DNA is TGTGCCAGCAGTTTACGCGGCAGGGTGGACACCGGGGAGCTGTTTTTT. This codes for CASSLRGRVDTGELFF.